This T cell receptor beta chain was observed in a study of cytomegalovirus exposure and HLA in healthy donors. The study's findings and limits: Per a prior analysis, the majority of TCR beta V segments were productive roughly 90% or roughly 30% of the time.

With regard to this clone: Antigen specificity is unknown.

The PCR made use of 60 Vbeta and 13 Jbeta primers. Produced via immunoSEQ multiplex PCR; TCRdb's table is partial and in-frame only. The repertoire consists of about 120,000 clones, with around 86% occurring once and the leading ten covering under 5%. The CDR3 has 15 amino acids. Per the germline V gene, CDR1 is MNHEY and CDR2 is SVGAGI. Trimming left V 2 bases short and J 3 bases short, with 11 bases between. The origin of this receptor is a woman between 25 and 40 years old in good health and CMV-seronegative. The chain uses TRBV6-5 and TRBJ2-1; tentative D call: TRBD2 (6 bases). The material sequenced was PBMCs. In nucleotides, the CDR3 is TGTGCCAGCAGTTACGATAGCGGAGGCTACAATGAGCAGTTCTTC. Amino acids: CASSYDSGGYNEQFF.